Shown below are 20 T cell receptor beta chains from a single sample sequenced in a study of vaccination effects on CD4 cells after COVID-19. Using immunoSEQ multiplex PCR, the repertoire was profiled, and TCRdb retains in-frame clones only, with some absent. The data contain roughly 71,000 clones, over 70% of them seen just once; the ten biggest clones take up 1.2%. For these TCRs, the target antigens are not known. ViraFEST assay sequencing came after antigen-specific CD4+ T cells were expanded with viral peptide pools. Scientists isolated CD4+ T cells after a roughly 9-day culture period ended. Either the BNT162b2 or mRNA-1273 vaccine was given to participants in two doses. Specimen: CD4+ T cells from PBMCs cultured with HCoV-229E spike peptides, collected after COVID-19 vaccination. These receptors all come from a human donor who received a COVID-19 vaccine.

The DNA of the CDR3 is TGTGCCAGCAGTGAGTTTGGTCTCACTGAAGCTTTCTTT. It encodes CASSEFGLTEAFF. This chain joins TRBV6-4 and TRBJ1-1, with D uncertain. CDR3 size: 13 residues. Per the germline V gene, CDR1 is MRHNA and CDR2 is SNTAGT. The V end lost 3 bases, the J end lost 4 bases, and 9 bases lay between the germline ends.

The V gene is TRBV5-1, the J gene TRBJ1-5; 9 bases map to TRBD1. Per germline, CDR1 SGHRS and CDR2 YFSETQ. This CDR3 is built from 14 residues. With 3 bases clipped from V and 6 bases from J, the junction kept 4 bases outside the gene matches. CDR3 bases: TGCGCCAGCAGCTCTACAGGGGGCGTTCAGCCCCAGCATTTT. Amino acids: CASSSTGGVQPQHF.

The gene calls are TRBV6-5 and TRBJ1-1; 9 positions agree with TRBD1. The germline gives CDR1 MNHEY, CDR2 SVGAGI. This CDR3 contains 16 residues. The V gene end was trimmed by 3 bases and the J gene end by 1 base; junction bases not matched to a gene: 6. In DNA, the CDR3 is TGTGCCAGCAGTTATGGGGACAGGGCATCGAACACTGAAGCTTTCTTT. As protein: CASSYGDRASNTEAFF.

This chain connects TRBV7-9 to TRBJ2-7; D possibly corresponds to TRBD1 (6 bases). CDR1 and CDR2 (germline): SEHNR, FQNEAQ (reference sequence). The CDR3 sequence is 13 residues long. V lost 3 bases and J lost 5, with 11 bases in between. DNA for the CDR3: TGTGCCAGCAGCTTGTCAGGGGTCGACGAGCAGTACGTC. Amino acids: CASSLSGVDEQYV.

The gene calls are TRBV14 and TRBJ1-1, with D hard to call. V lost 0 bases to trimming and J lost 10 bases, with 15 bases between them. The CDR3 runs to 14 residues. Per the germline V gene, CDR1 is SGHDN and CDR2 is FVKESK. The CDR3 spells CASSQDTVGRGAFF. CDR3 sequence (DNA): TGTGCCAGCAGCCAAGATACGGTAGGGAGAGGAGCTTTCTTT.

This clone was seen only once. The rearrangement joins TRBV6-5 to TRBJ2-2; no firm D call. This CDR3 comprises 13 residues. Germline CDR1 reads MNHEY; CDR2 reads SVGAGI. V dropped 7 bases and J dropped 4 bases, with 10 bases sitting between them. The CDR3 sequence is CASIRLVTGELFF. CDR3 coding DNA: TGTGCCAGCATTCGTCTGGTCACCGGGGAGCTGTTTTTT.

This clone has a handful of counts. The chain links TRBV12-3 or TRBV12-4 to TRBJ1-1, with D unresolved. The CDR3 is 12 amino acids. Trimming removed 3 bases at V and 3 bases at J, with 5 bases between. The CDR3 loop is CASSFGYTEAFF. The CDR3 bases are TGTGCCAGCAGTTTCGGATACACTGAAGCTTTCTTT.

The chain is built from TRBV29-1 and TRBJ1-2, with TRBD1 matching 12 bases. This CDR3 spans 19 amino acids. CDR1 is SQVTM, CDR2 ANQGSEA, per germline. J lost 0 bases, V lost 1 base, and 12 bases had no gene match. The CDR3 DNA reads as TGCAGCGTTGAAGCCGGGACAGGGGGCCGCTTCGGGACTAACTATGGCTACACCTTC. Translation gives CSVEAGTGGRFGTNYGYTF.

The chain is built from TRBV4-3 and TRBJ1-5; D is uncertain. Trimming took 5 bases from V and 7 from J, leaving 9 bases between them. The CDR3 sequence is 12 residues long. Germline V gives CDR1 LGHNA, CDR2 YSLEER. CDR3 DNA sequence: TGCGCCAGCAGCTTAGAAGGACAGCCCCAGCATTTT. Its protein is CASSLEGQPQHF.

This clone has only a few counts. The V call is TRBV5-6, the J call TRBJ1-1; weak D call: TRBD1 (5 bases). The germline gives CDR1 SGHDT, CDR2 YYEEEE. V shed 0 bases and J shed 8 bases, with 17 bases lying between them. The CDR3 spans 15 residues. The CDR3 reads CASSLVGGGAAEAFF. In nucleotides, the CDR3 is TGTGCCAGCAGCTTGGTCGGAGGCGGGGCTGCGGAAGCTTTCTTT.

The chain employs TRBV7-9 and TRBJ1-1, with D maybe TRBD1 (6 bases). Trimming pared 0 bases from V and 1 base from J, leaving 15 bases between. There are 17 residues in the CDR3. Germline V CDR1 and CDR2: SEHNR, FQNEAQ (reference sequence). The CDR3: CASSLAPSGAKNTEAFF. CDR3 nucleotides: TGTGCCAGCAGCTTAGCCCCGTCAGGGGCTAAGAACACTGAAGCTTTCTTT.

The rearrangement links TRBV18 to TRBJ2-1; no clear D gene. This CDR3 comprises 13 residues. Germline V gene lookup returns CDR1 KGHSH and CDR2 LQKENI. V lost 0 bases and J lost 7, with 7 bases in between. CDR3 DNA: TGTGCCAGCTCACCACCCTCAAGGAATGAGCAGTTCTTC. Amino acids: CASSPPSRNEQFF.

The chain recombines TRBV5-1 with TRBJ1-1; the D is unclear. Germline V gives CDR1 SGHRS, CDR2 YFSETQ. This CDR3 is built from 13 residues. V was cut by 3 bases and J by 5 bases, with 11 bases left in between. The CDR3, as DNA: TGCGCCAGCAGCTCTTTAGATGGGACTGAAGCTTTCTTT. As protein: CASSSLDGTEAFF.

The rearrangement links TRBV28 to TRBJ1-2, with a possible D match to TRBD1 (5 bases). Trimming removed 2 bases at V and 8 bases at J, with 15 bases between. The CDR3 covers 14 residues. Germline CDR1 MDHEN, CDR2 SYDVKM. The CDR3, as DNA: TGTGCCAGCAGTTTAAGTGTCGGGGGAGGGGGCTACACCTTC. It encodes CASSLSVGGGGYTF.

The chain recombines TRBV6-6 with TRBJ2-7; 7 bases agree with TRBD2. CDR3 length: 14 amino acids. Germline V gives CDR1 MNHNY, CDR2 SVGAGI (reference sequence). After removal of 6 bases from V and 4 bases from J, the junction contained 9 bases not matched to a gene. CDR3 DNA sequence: TGTGCCAGCAGCCGAGGGGCGGGGGATTACGAGCAGTACGTC. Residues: CASSRGAGDYEQYV.

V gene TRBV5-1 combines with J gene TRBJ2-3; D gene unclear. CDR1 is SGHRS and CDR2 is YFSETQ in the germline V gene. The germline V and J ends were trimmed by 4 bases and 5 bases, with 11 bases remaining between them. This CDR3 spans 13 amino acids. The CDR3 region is CASSADPQDTQYF. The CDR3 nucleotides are TGCGCCAGCAGCGCTGACCCGCAAGATACGCAGTATTTT.

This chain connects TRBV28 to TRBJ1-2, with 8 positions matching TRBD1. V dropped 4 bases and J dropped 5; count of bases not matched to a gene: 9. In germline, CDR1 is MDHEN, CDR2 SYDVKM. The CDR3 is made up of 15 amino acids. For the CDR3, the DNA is TGTGCCAGCAGTTCCGGACAGGGCGAGGTGTATGGCTACACCTTC. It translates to CASSSGQGEVYGYTF.

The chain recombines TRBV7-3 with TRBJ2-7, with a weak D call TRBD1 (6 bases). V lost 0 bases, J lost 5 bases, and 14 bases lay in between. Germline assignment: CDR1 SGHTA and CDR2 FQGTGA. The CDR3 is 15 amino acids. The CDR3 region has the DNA TGTGCCAGCAGCTTAACAGGATGGCAGGGGAACGAGCAGTACGTC. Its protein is CASSLTGWQGNEQYV.

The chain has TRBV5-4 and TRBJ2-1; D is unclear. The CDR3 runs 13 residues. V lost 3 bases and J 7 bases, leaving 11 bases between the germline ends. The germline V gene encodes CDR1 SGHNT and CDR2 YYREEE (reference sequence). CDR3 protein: CASSWSTSNEQFF. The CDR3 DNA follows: TGTGCCAGCAGCTGGTCGACTTCAAATGAGCAGTTCTTC.

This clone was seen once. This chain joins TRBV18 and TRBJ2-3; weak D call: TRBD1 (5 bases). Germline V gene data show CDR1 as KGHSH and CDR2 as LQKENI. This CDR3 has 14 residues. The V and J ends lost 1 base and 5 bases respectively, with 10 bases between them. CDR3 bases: TGTGCCAGCTCACCACAGGGGTGGGGAGATACGCAGTATTTT. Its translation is CASSPQGWGDTQYF.